A single sample gave rise to the 20 T cell receptor beta chains below, sequenced in a study of blood T cells in healthy people across ages. Alongside a J-beta primer mix, a sample-barcoded 5' primer served in a second PCR lasting about 7 to 11 cycles. TCRdb processed the 5' RACE reads anew with MiXCR; each CDR3 protein has one entry. The sample has hundreds of thousands of distinct CDR3 sequences, 21% seen once. Sequences were obtained from blood. The source is a man in his sixties or seventies in good health.

Ten or more counts support this clonotype. The genes are TRBV28 and TRBJ1-3; D ambiguous. The ends were cut back, 6 bases at V and 4 bases at J, with 4 bases in the middle. The CDR3 covers 11 residues. The germline CDR1 and CDR2 sequences are MDHEN and SYDVKM. This CDR3 is CASSRGNTIYF. For the CDR3, the DNA is TGTGCCAGCAGCCGAGGAAACACCATATATTTT.

This clonotype was counted a few times. V and J are TRBV27 and TRBJ2-5, with 8 bases that match TRBD1. The J call is in doubt because the DNA end fits TRBJ2-1 better. The CDR3 has 17 residues. Germline CDR1 MNHEY, CDR2 SMNVEV (reference sequence). CDR3 in DNA: TGTGCCAGCAGTTTCATTATTCGGCAGGGGGCTGGCAATGAGCAGTTCTTC. This translates into CASSFIIRQGAGNEQFF.

On this clonotype: Since a much larger clone is just one base distant, this may be a read error. The CDR3 sequence is CASSPTGGRAETQYF. For the CDR3, the DNA is TGCGCCAGCAGCCCGACTGGCGGGAGGGCTGAGACCCAGTACTTC. The rearrangement uses TRBV5-1 and TRBJ2-5; 9 nucleotides line up with TRBD2. The CDR3 is made up of 15 amino acids. Per germline, CDR1 SGHRS and CDR2 YFSETQ. V trimming: 4 bases; J trimming: 5 bases; junction bases outside the gene matches: 9.

The sample holds a few counts of this clonotype. This rearrangement joins TRBV6-6 to TRBJ2-2; TRBD1 aligns across 7 bases. Germline V gene sequence: CDR1 MNHNY, CDR2 SVGAGI (reference sequence). With V trimmed by 6 bases and J by 6 bases, 4 bases remained unmatched. The CDR3 totals 13 residues. The CDR3: CASRKQGSGELFF. The CDR3 DNA reads TGTGCCAGCAGAAAACAGGGGTCCGGGGAGCTGTTTTTT.

This clonotype occurred a few times. The chain joins TRBV10-3 to TRBJ1-2, with D uncertain. Germline-derived CDR1 and CDR2 are ENHRY and SYGVKD. The CDR3 has 17 amino acids. V was cut by 0 bases and J by 4 bases, with 18 bases left in between. This CDR3 is CAISESGHRLGIYGYTF. The CDR3 DNA reads as TGTGCCATCAGTGAGTCGGGTCACCGGCTTGGGATCTATGGCTACACCTTC.

V gene TRBV5-1 combines with J gene TRBJ2-1, with 8 bases lining up with TRBD2. The CDR3 has 14 amino acids. From germline, CDR1 is SGHRS and CDR2 YFSETQ. V was pared by 5 bases and J by 9 bases, with 10 bases of the junction left unmatched. The CDR3 bases are TGCGCCAGCAGACCGACTAGCGACGTAGGTGAGCAGTTCTTC. Amino acid sequence: CASRPTSDVGEQFF.

This clonotype was observed a few times. The gene calls are TRBV7-9 and TRBJ1-1; tentative D call: TRBD1 (5 bases). Germline assignment: CDR1 SEHNR and CDR2 FQNEAQ (reference sequence). The length of the CDR3 is 14 residues. V lost 3 bases, J lost 3 bases, and 11 bases lay in between. The chain's CDR3 is CASSLDAGDTEAFF. The CDR3 nucleotides are TGTGCCAGCAGCTTGGATGCGGGGGACACTGAAGCTTTCTTT.

This chain uses TRBV9 with TRBJ2-1, with 8 bases fitting TRBD2. J was trimmed by 4 bases and V by 1 base; bases with no gene match: 7. Looked up from germline, CDR1 is SGDLS and CDR2 is YYNGEE. The CDR3 is 16 amino acids. CDR3 nucleotides: TGTGCCAGCAGCGTATCGGCTAGCGGGCATTACAATGAGCAGTTCTTC. Amino acids: CASSVSASGHYNEQFF.

The gene calls are TRBV25-1 and TRBJ1-4, with 8 bases aligning to TRBD1. This CDR3 has 17 amino acids. J lost 3 bases, V lost 3 bases, and 9 bases had no gene match. Per germline, CDR1 MGHDK and CDR2 SYGVNS. CDR3 bases: TGTGCCAGCAGTGATTCTCTCGGGACAGGCTCTAATGAAAAACTGTTTTTT. Translating gives CASSDSLGTGSNEKLFF.

The chain has TRBV20-1 and TRBJ2-7; D unclear. This CDR3 has 11 residues. V lost 7 bases, J lost 6 bases, and 13 bases lay in between. Germline-derived CDR1 and CDR2 are DFQATT and SNEGSKA (reference sequence). The CDR3 here is CSGSALPEQYF. DNA for the CDR3: TGCAGTGGGTCGGCCCTCCCCGAGCAGTACTTC.

This clonotype appeared a few times. The CDR3 does not close with the conserved phenylalanine or tryptophan, likely indicating a read error. This chain joins TRBV7-9 and TRBJ2-5, with 10 nucleotides matching TRBD2. V shed 5 bases, J shed 5 bases, and the junction held 5 bases outside the gene matches. The CDR3 sequence is 14 residues long. Per the germline V gene, CDR1 is SEHNR and CDR2 is FQNEAQ (reference sequence). The CDR3 bases are TGTGCCAGCAGCCCTAGCGGGAGTGCGGAGACCCAGTACCTC. It specifies CASSPSGSAETQYL.

The genes are TRBV7-2 and TRBJ1-2, with TRBD1 matching over 10 bases. Trimming removed 5 bases from V and 7 bases from J; junction bases left unmatched: 7. CDR1 SGHTA and CDR2 FQGNSA come from the germline V gene. This CDR3 comprises 14 residues. The DNA of the CDR3 is TGTGCCAGCAGCGCAAAGACAGGGGGCTCTGGCTACACCTTC. This translates into CASSAKTGGSGYTF.

This clonotype appeared a few times. In this CDR3 the conserved last residue, phenylalanine or tryptophan, is missing, so a read error is likely. This rearrangement joins TRBV28 to TRBJ2-7, with D perhaps matching TRBD2 (5 bases). There are 14 residues in the CDR3. In germline, CDR1 is MDHEN, CDR2 SYDVKM. The CDR3 reads CVKEEGSMDYEQYL. CDR3 DNA sequence: TGTGTCAAGGAAGAAGGGAGCATGGACTACGAGCAGTACCTC.

This clonotype was detected a few times. V and J are TRBV20-1 and TRBJ2-5, with a tentative D call TRBD1 (6 bases). Judging by the DNA end, TRBJ2-7 fits better; the J call may be wrong. Germline CDR1 DFQATT, CDR2 SNEGSKA (reference sequence). The CDR3 runs to 12 residues. CDR3 in DNA: TGCAGTGCAGGACAGTCGACCTACGAGCAGTACTTC. It encodes CSAGQSTYEQYF.

This clonotype was observed at least ten times. The chain links TRBV7-2 to TRBJ2-1; 12 positions agree with TRBD2. V trimming: 1 base; J trimming: 6 bases; junction bases outside the gene matches: 4. CDR3 size: 16 residues. The V gene's germline CDR1 is SGHTA and CDR2 FQGNSA. The CDR3 reads CASSLVLAGGGNEQFF. Written as DNA, the CDR3 is TGTGCCAGCAGCTTAGTTCTAGCGGGAGGGGGCAATGAGCAGTTCTTC.

The chain carries TRBV7-9 and TRBJ2-3; D is unclear. Looked up from germline, CDR1 is SEHNR and CDR2 is FQNEAQ (reference sequence). CDR3 size: 12 residues. V was cut by 8 bases and J by 0 bases, with 6 bases left in between. This chain's CDR3 is CASGISTDTQYF. CDR3 sequence (DNA): TGTGCCAGCGGGATCAGCACAGATACGCAGTATTTT.

V gene TRBV7-3 combines with J gene TRBJ2-2; 11 bases are shared with TRBD1. In germline, CDR1 is SGHTA, CDR2 FQGTGA. The CDR3 sequence is 16 residues long. The V and J ends lost 5 bases and 3 bases, in that order; junction bases with no gene match: 5. In nucleotides, the CDR3 is TGTGCCAGCAGCCGGACAGGGGGCATGGACACCGGGGAGCTGTTTTTT. This codes for CASSRTGGMDTGELFF.

This chain joins TRBV5-1 and TRBJ2-5, with D possibly TRBD2 on 5 matching bases. This CDR3 spans 14 amino acids. Germline V lookup: CDR1 SGHRS, CDR2 YFSETQ. Trimming took off 5 bases at V and 2 bases at J, with 13 bases between the two ends. In DNA form, the CDR3 reads TGCGCCAGCAGGTTCCTCACGGGACAAGAGACCCAGTACTTC. It yields the protein CASRFLTGQETQYF.

This clonotype showed up just a few times. The chain employs TRBV7-3 and TRBJ2-1; the match to TRBD2 covers 9 bases. This CDR3 has 15 amino acids. CDR1 is SGHTA, CDR2 FQGTGA, per germline. V lost 4 bases and J lost 6; bases outside the gene matches: 7. The CDR3 sequence is CASSSLAGLLNEQFF. The CDR3 bases are TGTGCCAGCAGCTCACTAGCGGGCCTCCTCAATGAGCAGTTCTTC.

This clonotype occurred many times. The chain uses TRBV7-9 and TRBJ2-3; no firm D call. V dropped 5 bases and J dropped 7 bases, with 16 bases sitting between them. From germline, CDR1 is SEHNR and CDR2 FQNEAQ (reference sequence). This CDR3 comprises 14 residues. The DNA for the CDR3 is TGTGCCAGCAGCCCCCAAGGTCGCCCAAATACGCAGTATTTT. It codes for CASSPQGRPNTQYF.